This passage covers 11 T cell receptor beta chains from one sample sequenced in a study of vaccination effects on CD4 cells after COVID-19. ViraFEST expansion of antigen-specific CD4+ T cells with viral peptide pools preceded sequencing. Following 10 days of culture, CD4+ T cells were isolated. Profiled with immunoSEQ multiplex PCR; TCRdb holds only in-frame clones, not every one. The data show tens of thousands of clones, roughly two thirds seen once. For these TCRs, the target antigens are not known. Source: CD4+ T cells from PBMCs cultured with HCoV-229E spike peptides, taken before COVID-19 vaccination. These receptor sequences come from a human donor who received a COVID-19 vaccine.

This chain joins TRBV7-2 and TRBJ1-1; D uncertain. In germline, CDR1 is SGHTA, CDR2 FQGNSA. This CDR3 contains 13 residues. The V end lost 1 base, the J end lost 1 base, and 4 bases lay between the germline ends. CDR3 nucleotide sequence: TGTGCCAGCAGCTTAGGAAGGAACACTGAAGCTTTCTTT. Protein product: CASSLGRNTEAFF.

This clone occurred a few times. The V gene is TRBV6-6, the J gene TRBJ1-1, with D tentatively TRBD1 (6 bases). The length of the CDR3 is 14 residues. V was trimmed by 5 bases and J by 5 bases, leaving 15 bases between them. Germline CDR1 and CDR2: MNHNY and SVGAGI (reference sequence). CDR3 sequence reads: CASSGDPRGTEAFF. DNA for the CDR3: TGTGCCAGCAGTGGGGACCCGAGGGGGACTGAAGCTTTCTTT.

This clone was counted a single time. This chain uses TRBV6-5 with TRBJ1-1; 7 bases are a match to TRBD1. The CDR3 sequence is 11 residues long. Germline V gene lookup returns CDR1 MNHEY and CDR2 SVGAGI. This chain's CDR3 is CAQGGSTEAFF. Written as DNA, the CDR3 is TGTGCTCAGGGGGGGTCCACTGAAGCTTTCTTT.

The V gene is TRBV19, the J gene TRBJ2-3; TRBD2 aligns across 8 bases. The CDR3 length is 14 residues. The V segment lost 7 bases and the J segment 4 bases; nucleotides outside the gene matches: 7. CDR1 is LNHDA and CDR2 is SQIVND in the germline V gene (reference sequence). CDR3 in amino acids: CASKGGTRSDTQYF. Here the CDR3 DNA reads TGTGCCAGTAAGGGGGGGACTAGATCAGATACGCAGTATTTT.

This clone came up a few times. V and J are TRBV7-8 and TRBJ1-5; D perhaps matches TRBD1 (5 bases). There are 15 residues in the CDR3. The V and J ends lost 3 bases and 3 bases respectively, with 12 bases between them. The germline CDR1 and CDR2 sequences are SGHVS and FQNEAQ. CDR3 in amino acids: CASSLGRGANQPQHF. CDR3 DNA: TGTGCCAGCAGCTTGGGGCGGGGAGCCAATCAGCCCCAGCATTTT.

This sequence joins TRBV6-4 and TRBJ2-2; D may be TRBD1 (6 bases). With 3 bases removed from V and 0 bases from J, the gap between germline ends came to 11 bases. There are 16 residues in the CDR3. Germline lookup yields CDR1 MRHNA and CDR2 SNTAGT. The CDR3 reads CASSEVGTTNTGELFF. The CDR3 DNA reads TGTGCCAGCAGTGAAGTAGGGACAACGAACACCGGGGAGCTGTTTTTT.

This clone was detected only a few times. The gene calls are TRBV29-1 and TRBJ1-2; 9 nucleotides match TRBD1. CDR1 and CDR2 from the germline V gene are SQVTM and ANQGSEA. The V segment lost 5 bases and the J segment 8 bases; nucleotides outside the gene matches: 12. The CDR3 covers 14 residues. The CDR3 coding sequence is TGCAGCGTTCCTATGGGGACAGGGTTCAACGGCTACACCTTC. Protein: CSVPMGTGFNGYTF.

The chain employs TRBV7-2 and TRBJ2-5; TRBD1 is a possible D gene (5 bases). Germline CDR1 and CDR2: SGHTA and FQGNSA. V was cut by 5 bases and J by 2 bases, with 12 bases left in between. The CDR3 is 14 amino acids. The CDR3 loop is CASSPSRTQETQYF. CDR3 DNA: TGTGCCAGCAGCCCCTCGAGGACACAAGAGACCCAGTACTTC.

The chain employs TRBV4-3 and TRBJ2-7; D is undetermined. The CDR3 covers 14 residues. Deletions cut 0 bases from V and 1 base from J, with 7 bases between. Germline CDR1 and CDR2: LGHNA and YSLEER. The CDR3 coding sequence is TGCGCCAGCAGCCAAGATTGGCAGTCCTACGAGCAGTACTTC. Translation gives CASSQDWQSYEQYF.

As to this clone: Other DNA sequences in this specimen translate into the identical CDR3. This chain links TRBV28 with TRBJ2-5; 9 nucleotides match TRBD2. CDR1 and CDR2 (germline): MDHEN, SYDVKM. V shed 2 bases, J shed 5 bases, and the junction held 3 bases outside the gene matches. The CDR3 is made up of 14 amino acids. The CDR3 sequence: CASSLAGGPETQYF. CDR3 bases: TGTGCCAGCAGTTTAGCGGGAGGGCCGGAGACCCAGTACTTC.

V is TRBV10-3 and J is TRBJ1-5; no clear D gene. Trimming took 10 bases from V and 9 from J, leaving 13 bases between them. Looked up from germline, CDR1 is ENHRY and CDR2 is SYGVKD. The CDR3 covers 11 residues. CDR3 nucleotides: TGTGCCACCCGGTGGATCCGGCCCCAGCATTTT. Translating gives CATRWIRPQHF.